The source of this T cell receptor (beta chain) is a study of HIV-infected children after antiretroviral therapy interruption. Study summary: Children were on planned treatment interruption or continuous treatment. EBV and CMV exposure was recorded in most children.

This CDR3 spans 14 amino acids. Germline-derived CDR1 and CDR2 are DFQATT and SNEGSKA (reference sequence). The V gene lost 6 bases and the J gene lost 7 bases, with 16 bases spanning the gap. Regarding the study as a whole: Minor non-naive CD45RA+ populations, like EMRA or stem memory, might contaminate naive sorts. Naive CD4+ sequences overlapped less between time points once interruption began.

The sample holds many counts of this clonotype. Antigen unknown. Treatment here: PENTA 11 planned treatment interruption arm or continuous ART arm. The TCR library was built from RNA with a 3' RACE protocol and unique molecular identifiers. Via MiXCR, TCRdb re-called the 3' RACE reads, giving one row per CDR3 protein. The table records some 40,000 distinct CDR3 sequences, 6.5% of them present only once. The sequencing here drew on CD45RA+ CD4+ T cells from PBMCs, pooled from several time points, taken from a donor given antiretroviral therapy, either interrupted or continuous. The subset is: naive CD4+ CD45RA+ CD45RO- T cells. The TCR originated in a pool of human donors with HIV. The chain employs TRBV20-1 and TRBJ1-6; a possible D gene is TRBD1 (6 bases). CDR3 region: CSARRTAGNSPLHF. Written as DNA, the CDR3 is TGCAGTGCGCGAAGGACAGCGGGAAATTCACCCCTCCACTTT.